This T cell receptor beta chain stems from a study of shared clonotypes between healthy human individuals. Trimming stripped 5 bases from V and 5 bases from J, with 7 bases between. Germline V CDR1 and CDR2: GTSNPN, SVGIG (reference sequence). The CDR3 length is 12 residues. TCRdb keeps only in-frame clones here, not all; method: immunoSEQ multiplex PCR. The table records around 2.3 million clones, roughly 95% of them present only once. This sequence was found in a man younger than 35 in good health. The specimen sequenced was naive CD4+ T cells sorted from blood. The subset here: CD45RA+ positively selected. The chain couples TRBV30 to TRBJ1-6, with D perhaps TRBD1 (6 bases). CDR3 sequence: CAWDRNNSPLHF. The CDR3 DNA follows: TGTGCCTGGGACAGGAATAATTCACCCCTCCACTTT.